The 32 T cell receptor beta chains listed next were all sequenced from one sample in a study of cytomegalovirus exposure and HLA in healthy donors. Vbeta (60) and Jbeta (13) primers were used in the PCR. Profiled with immunoSEQ multiplex PCR; TCRdb holds only in-frame clones, not every one. The data show roughly 200,000 clones, around 86% seen once. Specimen: PBMCs. The receptors shown here come from a man aged 45 to 65 in good health and CMV-seronegative.

J is TRBJ1-1 and V is TRBV19; D not certain. CDR1 and CDR2 from the germline V gene are LNHDA and SQIVND (reference sequence). V shed 3 bases and J shed 3 bases, with 11 bases lying between them. The CDR3 loop spans 14 amino acids. DNA for the CDR3: TGTGCCAGTAGTATGTACAATCCCTACACTGAAGCTTTCTTT. It codes for CASSMYNPYTEAFF.

The chain uses TRBV19 and TRBJ2-7; 11 bases line up with TRBD2. This CDR3 contains 14 residues. With 6 bases clipped from V and 3 bases from J, the junction kept 4 bases outside the gene matches. Germline loops: CDR1 LNHDA, CDR2 SQIVND (reference sequence). CDR3 loop: CASSRGTSGYEQYF. CDR3 nucleotide sequence: TGTGCCAGTAGCCGCGGGACTAGCGGCTACGAGCAGTACTTC.

This clone is a singleton in its sample. The V gene is TRBV7-8, the J gene TRBJ1-3; D is unresolved. Germline V gene lookup returns CDR1 SGHVS and CDR2 FQNEAQ. V lost 5 bases to trimming and J lost 2 bases, with 16 bases between them. The CDR3 is 16 amino acids. Written as DNA, the CDR3 is TGTGCCAGCAGCCACCGAATCGGGTCGACTGGAAACACCATATATTTT. Translating it yields CASSHRIGSTGNTIYF.

This chain connects TRBV7-6 to TRBJ2-7; a weak D match, TRBD2 (6 bases). The V end was cut by 5 bases, the J end by 3 bases, with 11 bases between. The CDR3 covers 13 residues. Germline lookup yields CDR1 SGHVS and CDR2 FNYEAQ. The CDR3 DNA follows: TGTGCCAGCAGCCGGGAGCTCATCTACGAGCAGTACTTC. It is translated as CASSRELIYEQYF.

CDR3 DNA sequence: TGTGCCAGCAGTTCTGGGACAGGGATGAACGAGCAGTACTTC. Protein: CASSSGTGMNEQYF. The chain joins TRBV7-9 to TRBJ2-5; TRBD1 agrees at 9 bases. The J call could be wrong; TRBJ2-7 is a better fit for the DNA end. This CDR3 is 14 amino acids long. CDR1 is SEHNR, CDR2 FQNEAQ, per germline (reference sequence).

The chain joins TRBV11-3 to TRBJ2-1; perhaps TRBD2 as D (6 bases). The CDR3 runs 15 residues. The germline gives CDR1 SGHNT, CDR2 YENEEA. Trimming removed 3 bases at V and 6 bases at J, with 15 bases between. CDR3 in amino acids: CASSLEGRARNEQFF. The CDR3, as DNA: TGTGCCAGCAGCTTGGAGGGTCGGGCGCGCAATGAGCAGTTCTTC.

The rearrangement uses TRBV27 and TRBJ1-5; TRBD1 might be the D (6 bases). Germline-derived CDR1 and CDR2 are MNHEY and SMNVEV (reference sequence). V dropped 3 bases and J dropped 9 bases, with 12 bases sitting between them. The CDR3 is made up of 13 amino acids. This CDR3 reads CASSFTGSWPQHF. In nucleotides, the CDR3 is TGTGCCAGCAGTTTTACAGGGTCATGGCCCCAGCATTTT.

This rearrangement joins TRBV5-1 to TRBJ2-1; 8 bases are a match to TRBD2. The CDR3 totals 14 residues. Germline assignment: CDR1 SGHRS and CDR2 YFSETQ. The trim removed 6 bases at V and 2 bases at J, leaving 4 bases unmatched. The CDR3 spells CASTRLATYNEQFF. As DNA, the CDR3 is TGCGCCAGCACCAGACTAGCGACCTACAATGAGCAGTTCTTC. Full variable domain (outside the CDR3, taken from reference TRBV5-1 and TRBJ2-1): KAGVTQTPRYLIKTRGQQVTLSCSPISGHRSVSWYQQTPGQGLQFLFEYFSETQRNKGNFPGRFSGRQFSNSRSEMNVSTLELGDSALYLCASTRLATYNEQFFGPGTRLTVL.

The V call is TRBV9, the J call TRBJ2-3, with no clear D. Germline V gives CDR1 SGDLS, CDR2 YYNGEE. Trimming cost V 0 bases and J 3 bases, with 8 bases left between them. The CDR3 consists of 14 residues. CDR3 loop: CASSVATGTDTQYF. CDR3 bases: TGTGCCAGCAGCGTAGCTACCGGGACAGATACGCAGTATTTT.

This clone was picked up one time. This chain connects TRBV2 to TRBJ2-3; 7 bases agree with TRBD2. In germline, CDR1 is SNHLY, CDR2 FYNNEI. The CDR3 spans 14 residues. Trimming at V came to 7 bases and at J to 6 bases, leaving 10 bases not matched to a gene. The CDR3 loop reads CASNQLARGDTQYF. The CDR3 DNA sequence: TGTGCCAGCAACCAACTAGCGCGAGGGGATACGCAGTATTTT. Looking up the rest from reference TRBV2 and TRBJ2-3 gives the full variable domain: EPEVTQTPSHQVTQMGQEVILRCVPISNHLYFYWYRQILGQKVEFLVSFYNNEISEKSEIFDDQFSVERPDGSNFTLKIRSTKLEDSAMYFCASNQLARGDTQYFGPGTRLTVL.

CDR3 DNA: TGTGCCAGCAGCCGTGGTTGGTTGCGCTCTGGAAACACCATATATTTT. Amino acids: CASSRGWLRSGNTIYF. The chain couples TRBV11-2 to TRBJ1-3; no firm D call. This CDR3 is 16 amino acids long. The V end was cut by 5 bases, the J end by 0 bases, with 14 bases between. Per germline, CDR1 SGHAT and CDR2 FQNNGV. The full variable domain, its missing parts supplied by reference TRBV11-2 and TRBJ1-3, is EAGVAQSPRYKIIEKRQSVAFWCNPISGHATLYWYQQILGQGPKLLIQFQNNGVVDDSQLPKDRFSAERLKGVDSTLKIQPAKLEDSAVYLCASSRGWLRSGNTIYFGEGSWLTVV.

The rearrangement joins TRBV30 to TRBJ1-4; a possible D gene is TRBD1 (5 bases). CDR1 and CDR2 from the germline V gene are GTSNPN and SVGIG (reference sequence). The CDR3 consists of 13 residues. In DNA form, the CDR3 reads TGTGCGGTGGATGTGTCCGACGGGGGAAAACTGTTTTTT. Encoded protein: CAVDVSDGGKLFF.

In this sample, this clone turned up once. The chain recombines TRBV11-3 with TRBJ2-7; no reliable D call. CDR1 SGHNT and CDR2 YENEEA come from the germline V gene. This CDR3 comprises 13 residues. V lost 3 bases to trimming and J lost 3 bases, with 9 bases between them. CDR3 sequence reads: CASSFYPGYEQYF. Written as DNA, the CDR3 is TGTGCCAGCAGCTTTTATCCAGGCTACGAGCAGTACTTC.

This sequence joins TRBV30 and TRBJ1-6, with 7 bases that match TRBD1. This CDR3 comprises 12 residues. Germline V gives CDR1 GTSNPN, CDR2 SVGIG (reference sequence). Trimming removed 5 bases from V and 13 bases from J; junction bases left unmatched: 8. The CDR3 nucleotides read TGTGCCTGGGACAGGGACGGTGCGCCCCTCCACTTT. Amino acids: CAWDRDGAPLHF.

The V call is TRBV7-2, the J call TRBJ1-5; 8 positions match TRBD1. Germline V gene lookup returns CDR1 SGHTA and CDR2 FQGNSA. This CDR3 is 16 amino acids long. V gave up 5 bases and J gave up 4 bases; unmatched junction bases: 10. The CDR3 reads CASSLGQGRENQPQHF. CDR3 nucleotide sequence: TGTGCCAGCAGCCTAGGACAGGGAAGGGAAAATCAGCCCCAGCATTTT.

This chain connects TRBV30 to TRBJ2-7; 10 bases agree with TRBD2. Per the germline V gene, CDR1 is GTSNPN and CDR2 is SVGIG (reference sequence). CDR3 length equals 16 residues. The trim removed 1 base at V and 4 bases at J, leaving 10 bases unmatched. CDR3 nucleotides: TGTGCCTGGAGTGCCCAGGGGGCTAGCGGGGGTTACGAGCAGTACTTC. It is translated as CAWSAQGASGGYEQYF.

The rearrangement uses TRBV6-4 and TRBJ2-7; TRBD2 agrees at 11 bases. This CDR3 is built from 16 residues. J gave up 2 bases and V 2 bases, and 5 bases lay outside the gene matches. The germline V gene has CDR1 MRHNA and CDR2 SNTAGT. CDR3 DNA: TGTGCCAGCAGTGACAAACTAGCGGGAGCAGCCTACGAGCAGTACTTC. As protein: CASSDKLAGAAYEQYF.

In its sample, this clone was seen once. The genes are TRBV6-6 and TRBJ2-7; perhaps TRBD1 as D (6 bases). The CDR3 contains 14 residues. The V gene's germline CDR1 is MNHNY and CDR2 SVGAGI (reference sequence). V lost 2 bases, J lost 3 bases, and 11 bases lay in between. CDR3 nucleotide sequence: TGTGCCAGCAGTTACGCCATGGACAGCTACGAGCAGTACTTC. Translating gives CASSYAMDSYEQYF.

The chain joins TRBV9 to TRBJ2-2; no firm D call. Looked up from germline, CDR1 is SGDLS and CDR2 is YYNGEE. V lost 4 bases and J 1 base, leaving 11 bases between the germline ends. This CDR3 has 15 residues. In DNA form, the CDR3 reads TGTGCCAGCAGCCCCAGGAACTTGAACACCGGGGAGCTGTTTTTT. Encoded protein: CASSPRNLNTGELFF.

The chain employs TRBV4-3 and TRBJ2-7, with TRBD1 matching 9 bases. The CDR3 is 15 amino acids. Trimming at V came to 2 bases and at J to 5 bases, leaving 7 bases not matched to a gene. From germline, CDR1 is LGHNA and CDR2 YSLEER. The CDR3: CASSQWGQGANEQYF. The CDR3, as DNA: TGCGCCAGCAGCCAATGGGGACAGGGTGCGAACGAGCAGTACTTC.

The chain employs TRBV4-3 and TRBJ1-2; D remains ambiguous. Germline CDR1 reads LGHNA; CDR2 reads YSLEER. This CDR3 spans 15 amino acids. Trimming cost V 1 base and J 4 bases, with 13 bases left between them. In DNA, the CDR3 is TGCGCCAGCAGCCAAGGGGAGAACAGTCCCTATGGCTACACCTTC. Translating gives CASSQGENSPYGYTF.

J is TRBJ1-2 and V is TRBV25-1, with D hard to call. The V end lost 4 bases, the J end lost 4 bases, and 7 bases lay between the germline ends. Germline CDR1 and CDR2: MGHDK and SYGVNS. This CDR3 region has 12 residues. CDR3 in amino acids: CASSGAVYGYTF. The DNA for the CDR3 is TGTGCCAGCAGTGGCGCTGTCTATGGCTACACCTTC.

The chain employs TRBV19 and TRBJ2-3, with 12 bases fitting TRBD1. Germline V lookup: CDR1 LNHDA, CDR2 SQIVND (reference sequence). The junction had 7 bases not matched to a gene; V was cut back by 5 bases and J by 1 base. CDR3 size: 17 residues. In DNA form, the CDR3 reads TGTGCCAGTAGTGTTTCGGGACAGGGGGCCGGCACAGATACGCAGTATTTT. This gives the protein CASSVSGQGAGTDTQYF.

This clone was recorded only once. The chain uses TRBV5-1 and TRBJ2-5, with a tentative D call TRBD1 (5 bases). The CDR3 contains 13 residues. Trimming left V 3 bases short and J 3 bases short, with 9 bases between. The germline gives CDR1 SGHRS, CDR2 YFSETQ. The CDR3 region has the DNA TGCGCCAGCAGCTCCGGACAAGAAGAGACCCAGTACTTC. It yields the protein CASSSGQEETQYF.

V usage is TRBV23-1 and J usage is TRBJ2-5, with TRBD2 matching over 9 bases. TRBV23-1 is placed among ORFs of uncertain function. Trimming cost V 7 bases and J 5 bases; bases outside gene matches: 8. The length of the CDR3 is 14 residues. The CDR3 DNA sequence: TGCGCCAGCAATTGGGCGGGAGGGCCTGAGACCCAGTACTTC. Translating gives CASNWAGGPETQYF.

The rearrangement uses TRBV20-1 and TRBJ2-3, with D hard to call. CDR1 is DFQATT, CDR2 SNEGSKA, per germline (reference sequence). This CDR3 contains 11 residues. Between the trimmed V and J ends, which lost 5 bases and 0 bases, there was a span of 3 bases. The CDR3 DNA follows: TGCAGTGCTCAGAGCACAGATACGCAGTATTTT. Its protein is CSAQSTDTQYF.

The DNA for the CDR3 is TGTGCCAGCAGGGGGACAGGGGCTGGCGAGCAGTACTTC. This gives the protein CASRGTGAGEQYF. The rearrangement uses TRBV6-1 and TRBJ2-7, with 10 bases identical to TRBD1. With V trimmed by 6 bases and J by 6 bases, 5 bases remained unmatched. Germline CDR1 is MNHNS and CDR2 is SASEGT. The CDR3 consists of 13 residues.

The chain links TRBV18 to TRBJ2-4; the match to TRBD2 covers 8 bases. The CDR3 is 16 residues long. Unmatched junction bases numbered 5, after V lost 2 bases and J lost 2 bases. Germline assignment: CDR1 KGHSH and CDR2 LQKENI. The CDR3 loop reads CASSPISGSTKNIQYF. The CDR3 DNA reads TGTGCCAGCTCACCAATCAGCGGGAGCACCAAAAACATTCAGTACTTC.

The chain joins TRBV7-9 to TRBJ2-5; a weak D match, TRBD2 (5 bases). Gene TRBJ2-7 matches the end of the DNA better, so the J call may be wrong. The CDR3 covers 16 residues. Germline assignment: CDR1 SEHNR and CDR2 FQNEAQ (reference sequence). CDR3 nucleotide sequence: TGTGCCAGCAGCTCCTACGGCCGGGAAAGGGACTACGAGCAGTACTTC. Its translation is CASSSYGRERDYEQYF.

The V gene is TRBV7-9, the J gene TRBJ1-1; 8 bases match TRBD1. V shed 4 bases and J 5 bases; nucleotides not matched to a gene: 9. CDR1 and CDR2 from the germline V gene are SEHNR and FQNEAQ (reference sequence). The CDR3 is made up of 15 amino acids. This chain's CDR3 is CASSSAQGERTEAFF. The CDR3 region has the DNA TGTGCCAGCAGCTCCGCACAGGGGGAGCGGACTGAAGCTTTCTTT.

This rearrangement joins TRBV5-4 to TRBJ1-6; D may be TRBD1 (6 bases). Trimming took off 6 bases at V and 6 bases at J, with 16 bases between the two ends. The CDR3 is 15 amino acids. The germline gives CDR1 SGHNT, CDR2 YYREEE (reference sequence). CDR3 amino acids: CASTIQGASNSPLHF. CDR3 nucleotide sequence: TGTGCCAGCACCATACAGGGAGCGAGTAATTCACCCCTCCACTTT.

The gene calls are TRBV7-2 and TRBJ2-7; 7 bases align to TRBD2. The CDR3 is 15 amino acids. The trim removed 0 bases at V and 4 bases at J, leaving 6 bases unmatched. Germline lookup yields CDR1 SGHTA and CDR2 FQGNSA. CDR3 region: CASSLAGAGKYEQYF. CDR3 DNA: TGTGCCAGCAGCTTAGCGGGAGCGGGAAAATACGAGCAGTACTTC.